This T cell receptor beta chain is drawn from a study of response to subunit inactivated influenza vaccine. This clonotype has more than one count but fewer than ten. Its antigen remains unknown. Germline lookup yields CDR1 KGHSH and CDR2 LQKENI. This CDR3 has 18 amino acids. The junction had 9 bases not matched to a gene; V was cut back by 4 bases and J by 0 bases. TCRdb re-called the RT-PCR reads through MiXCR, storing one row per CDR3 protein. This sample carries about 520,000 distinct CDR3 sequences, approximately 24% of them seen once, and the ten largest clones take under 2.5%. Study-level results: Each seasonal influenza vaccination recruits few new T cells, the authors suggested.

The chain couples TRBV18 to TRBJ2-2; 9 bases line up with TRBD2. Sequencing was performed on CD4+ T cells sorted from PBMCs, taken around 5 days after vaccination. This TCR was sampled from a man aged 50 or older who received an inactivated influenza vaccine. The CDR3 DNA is TGTGCCAGCTCACTAACACGGGTAGCGGGGGCGAACACCGGGGAGCTGTTTTTT. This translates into CASSLTRVAGANTGELFF. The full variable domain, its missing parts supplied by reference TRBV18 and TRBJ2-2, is NAGVMQNPRHLVRRRGQEARLRCSPMKGHSHVYWYRQLPEEGLKFMVYLQKENIIDESGMPKERFSAEFPKEGPSILRIQQVVRGDSAAYFCASSLTRVAGANTGELFFGEGSRLTVL.